This T cell receptor beta chain was captured in a study of cytomegalovirus exposure and HLA in healthy donors. Study findings and constraints: For most TCR beta V segments, an earlier analysis put the productive rate at about 87% or about 30% of the time. Among TCR beta chains, those listed as cytomegalovirus-associated numbered over 150. In a later analysis, at a false discovery rate of 0.05, roughly 17,000 TCR beta sequences were associated with HLA alleles.

Note on this clone: The antigen is not known.

PCR was performed using 60 Vbeta and 13 Jbeta primers. Assay used: immunoSEQ multiplex PCR; TCRdb lists only in-frame clones, some missing. The sample yields 200,000 or so clones, around four fifths seen once. Germline lookup yields CDR1 SGHNT and CDR2 YENEEA. The CDR3 loop spans 15 amino acids. Losses at the gene ends were 1 base for V and 6 bases for J; bases not matched to a gene: 6. The V call is TRBV11-3, the J call TRBJ2-7; 10 nucleotides line up with TRBD2. Specimen: PBMCs. This clonotype originated in a woman aged 50 to 65 in good health and CMV-seropositive. CDR3 nucleotide sequence: TGTGCCAGCAGCTTAGGGTCGCTAGCGGGAGCCGAGCAGTACTTC. Its translation: CASSLGSLAGAEQYF.